This is a list of T cell receptor beta chains from one sample in a study of T cell repertoires in cytomegalovirus infection. TCRdb re-analysed the reads in MiXCR, keeping a single row per CDR3 protein. This table has about 230,000 distinct CDR3 sequences, around 6.6% appearing once. Input material: PBMCs. The origin of the receptors is a human donor in good health (CMV status not recorded). Some clones in this sample may be carry-over from other donors' samples. Both conserved end residues are part of each CDR3. Only some rows state a clone size, as once, few, many or a class for expanded clones.

clone size: many
J gene: TRBJ2-3
V gene: TRBV6-6
CDR3 protein: CASGKDTQYF

clone size: many
J gene: TRBJ2-2
V gene: TRBV10-3
CDR3 protein: CAISESFVSRGRLAGANTGELFF

clone size: -
J gene: TRBJ2-1
V gene: TRBV18
CDR3 protein: CASSTSTSGGANEQFF

clone size: many
J gene: TRBJ2-7
V gene: TRBV27
CDR3 protein: CASSLRHRDEQYF

clone size: many
J gene: TRBJ2-1
V gene: TRBV7-3
CDR3 protein: CASSARAGADNEQFF

clone size: many
J gene: TRBJ2-1
V gene: TRBV20-1
CDR3 protein: CSARDPLLAVNNEQFF

clone size: many
J gene: TRBJ2-2
V gene: TRBV7-8
CDR3 protein: CASSLGLAGGGAAGELFF

clone size: many
J gene: TRBJ1-4
V gene: TRBV11-2
CDR3 protein: CASSLGGNNEKLFF

clone size: many
J gene: TRBJ2-3
V gene: TRBV20-1
CDR3 protein: CSARETSRGTQYF

clone size: -
J gene: TRBJ1-1
V gene: TRBV10-3
CDR3 protein: CAISEPGQGLMNTEAFF

clone size: -
J gene: TRBJ2-6
V gene: TRBV12-3/TRBV12-4
CDR3 protein: CASSLAGQGTGANVLTF

clone size: many
J gene: TRBJ1-5
V gene: TRBV7-8
CDR3 protein: CASSLGNSNQPQHF

clone size: -
J gene: TRBJ2-5
V gene: TRBV30
CDR3 protein: CAWSGGEETQYF

clone size: many
J gene: TRBJ2-3
V gene: TRBV5-1
CDR3 protein: CASSLRTAGDTQYF

clone size: few
J gene: TRBJ2-1
V gene: TRBV9
CDR3 protein: CASSAQAGGRNEQFF

clone size: many
J gene: TRBJ2-3
V gene: TRBV29-1
CDR3 protein: CSVRAGSIDTQYF

clone size: many
J gene: TRBJ2-7
V gene: TRBV15
CDR3 protein: CATSRDGQVYEQYF